This T cell receptor (beta chain) appears in the sequencing data of a study of response to subunit inactivated influenza vaccine. TCRdb re-called the RT-PCR reads through MiXCR, storing one row per CDR3 protein. This sample has roughly 630,000 distinct CDR3 sequences; about 15% occur once, and the top ten carry 7.6%. This receptor was obtained from a man between 45 and 60 years old who received an inactivated influenza vaccine. The input for sequencing was PBMCs from blood, taken less than 15 days before vaccination.

CDR3 in DNA: TGTGCCACCAGTGATCCTAGCGGGGGGGCCTACGAGCAGTACTTC. Residues: CATSDPSGGAYEQYF. This rearrangement joins TRBV24-1 to TRBJ2-7, with TRBD2 matching over 12 bases. V trimming: 3 bases; J trimming: 2 bases; junction bases outside the gene matches: 1. CDR1 and CDR2 from the germline V gene are KGHDR and SFDVKD. The CDR3 is made up of 15 amino acids.